This T cell receptor (beta chain) was identified during a study of blood T cell repertoires in COVID-19. In the study overall: Acute and convalescent COVID-19 samples came from the United States, Italy and Spain. The cDNA or gDNA used as material had been derived from T cells, B-cell-depleted T cells, or PBMCs.

Original analysis: Researchers report that nucleated cell counts were estimated from reference gene primer amplification. Only in-frame clones appear in the TCRdb table, and some are missing; sequencing was by immunoSEQ multiplex PCR. V, J and clone size are taken as reported in that table, and D and trimming were inferred from the DNA itself. Of 200,000 to 250,000 clones in the sample, 85% to 90% were seen once. The germline gives CDR1 SGHDT, CDR2 YYEEEE. The CDR3 has 16 amino acids. Between the trimmed V and J ends, which lost 0 bases and 10 bases, there was a span of 17 bases. The sample was peripheral blood. V is TRBV5-6 and J is TRBJ1-6; perhaps TRBD1 as D (5 bases). The clonotype originates from a man between 45 and 60 years old with acute or convalescent COVID-19. The CDR3 loop reads CASSLVRAGFNSPLHF. CDR3 DNA sequence: TGTGCCAGCAGCTTGGTTCGAGCAGGGTTTAACTCACCCCTCCACTTT.